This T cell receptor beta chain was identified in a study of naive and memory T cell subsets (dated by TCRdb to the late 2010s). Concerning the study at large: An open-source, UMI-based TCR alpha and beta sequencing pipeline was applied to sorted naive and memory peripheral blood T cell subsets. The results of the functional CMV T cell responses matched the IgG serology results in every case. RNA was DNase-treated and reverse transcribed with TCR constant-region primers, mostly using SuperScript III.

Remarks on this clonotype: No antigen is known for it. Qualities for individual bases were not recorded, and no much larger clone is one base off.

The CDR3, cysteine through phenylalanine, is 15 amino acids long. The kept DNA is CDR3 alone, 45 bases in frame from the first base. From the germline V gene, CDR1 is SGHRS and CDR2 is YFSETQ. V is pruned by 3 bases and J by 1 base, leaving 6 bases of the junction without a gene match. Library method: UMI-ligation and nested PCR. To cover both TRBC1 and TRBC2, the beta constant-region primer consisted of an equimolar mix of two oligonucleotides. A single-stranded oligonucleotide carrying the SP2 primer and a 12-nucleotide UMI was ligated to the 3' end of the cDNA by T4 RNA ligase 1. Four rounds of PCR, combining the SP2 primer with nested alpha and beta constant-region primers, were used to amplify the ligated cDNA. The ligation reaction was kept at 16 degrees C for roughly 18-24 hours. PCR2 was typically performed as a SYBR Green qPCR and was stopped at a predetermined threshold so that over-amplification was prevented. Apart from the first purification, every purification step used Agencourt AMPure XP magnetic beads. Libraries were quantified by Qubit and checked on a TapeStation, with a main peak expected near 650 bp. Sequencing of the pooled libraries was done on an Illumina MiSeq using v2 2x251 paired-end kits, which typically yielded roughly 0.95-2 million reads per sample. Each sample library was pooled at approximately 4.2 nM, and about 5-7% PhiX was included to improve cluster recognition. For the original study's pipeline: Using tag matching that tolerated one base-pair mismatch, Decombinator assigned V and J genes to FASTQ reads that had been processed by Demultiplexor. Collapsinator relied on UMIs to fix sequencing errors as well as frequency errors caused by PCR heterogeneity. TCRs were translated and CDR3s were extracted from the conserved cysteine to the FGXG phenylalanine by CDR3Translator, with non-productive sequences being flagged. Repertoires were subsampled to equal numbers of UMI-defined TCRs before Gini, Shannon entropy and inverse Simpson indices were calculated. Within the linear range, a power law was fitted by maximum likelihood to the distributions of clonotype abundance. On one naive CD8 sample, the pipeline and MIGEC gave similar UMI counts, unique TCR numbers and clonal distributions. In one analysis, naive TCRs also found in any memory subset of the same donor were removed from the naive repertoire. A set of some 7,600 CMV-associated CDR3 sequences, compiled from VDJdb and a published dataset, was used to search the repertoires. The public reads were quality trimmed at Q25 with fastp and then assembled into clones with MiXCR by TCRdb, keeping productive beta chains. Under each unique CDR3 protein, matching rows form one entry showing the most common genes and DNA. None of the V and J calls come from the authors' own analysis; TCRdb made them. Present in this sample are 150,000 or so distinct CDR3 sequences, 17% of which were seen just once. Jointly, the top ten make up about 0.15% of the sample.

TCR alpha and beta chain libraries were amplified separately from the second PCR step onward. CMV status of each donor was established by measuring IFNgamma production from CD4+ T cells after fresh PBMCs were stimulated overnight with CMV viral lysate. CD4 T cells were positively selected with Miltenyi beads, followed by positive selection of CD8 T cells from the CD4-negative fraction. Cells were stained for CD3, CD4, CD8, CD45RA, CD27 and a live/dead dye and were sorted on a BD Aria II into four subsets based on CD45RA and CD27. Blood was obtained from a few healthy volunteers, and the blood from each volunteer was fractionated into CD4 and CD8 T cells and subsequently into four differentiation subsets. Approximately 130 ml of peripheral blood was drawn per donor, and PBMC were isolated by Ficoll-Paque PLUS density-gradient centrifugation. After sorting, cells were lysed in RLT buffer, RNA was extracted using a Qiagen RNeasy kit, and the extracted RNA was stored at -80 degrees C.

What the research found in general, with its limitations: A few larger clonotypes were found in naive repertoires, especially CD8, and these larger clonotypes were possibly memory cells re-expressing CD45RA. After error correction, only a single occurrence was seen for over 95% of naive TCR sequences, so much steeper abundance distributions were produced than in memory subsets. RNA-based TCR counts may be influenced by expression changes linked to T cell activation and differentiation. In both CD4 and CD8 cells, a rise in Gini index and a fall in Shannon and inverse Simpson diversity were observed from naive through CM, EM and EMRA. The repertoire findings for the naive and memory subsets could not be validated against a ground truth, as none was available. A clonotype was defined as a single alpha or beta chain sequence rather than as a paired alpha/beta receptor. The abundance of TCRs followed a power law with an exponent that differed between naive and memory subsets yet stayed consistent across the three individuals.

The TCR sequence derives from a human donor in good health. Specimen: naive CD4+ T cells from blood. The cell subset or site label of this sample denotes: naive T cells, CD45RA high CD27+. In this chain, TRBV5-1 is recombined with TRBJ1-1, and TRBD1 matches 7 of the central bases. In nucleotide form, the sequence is TGCGCCAGCAGCTCGCTGGACAGGCAGAACACTGAAGCTTTCTTT. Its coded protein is CASSSLDRQNTEAFF.